The 26 T cell receptor beta chains given below trace back to one sample, sequenced in a study of CD8+ T cells in alopecia areata. Extracted RNA was reverse transcribed, and the resulting cDNA served as sequencing template. Method: immunoSEQ multiplex PCR; TCRdb's copy keeps in-frame clones and lacks some. Seen here are about 87,000 clones, approximately 70% observed once, and the top ten hold approximately 15%. Documented treatment: oral pan-JAK inhibitor, 5-10 mg twice daily. The sequences come from CD8+ T cells sorted from blood, collected at roughly week 45, from a patient treated with tofacitinib. Receptors originate from a human donor with alopecia areata.

About this clone: Other DNA sequences from this sample encode an identical CDR3 as well. The rearrangement links TRBV9 to TRBJ2-1; D is possibly TRBD1 or TRBD2 (5 bases each). Per the germline V gene, CDR1 is SGDLS and CDR2 is YYNGEE. Deletions cut 2 bases from V and 5 bases from J, with 5 bases between. The CDR3 is 12 residues long. CDR3 residues: CASSVGDNEQFF. CDR3 nucleotides: TGTGCCAGCAGCGTGGGGGACAATGAGCAGTTCTTC.

V is TRBV7-2 and J is TRBJ2-3; 10 bases fit TRBD1. The V gene end was trimmed by 5 bases and the J gene end by 3 bases; junction bases not matched to a gene: 5. This CDR3 is 15 amino acids long. CDR1 and CDR2 from the germline V gene are SGHTA and FQGNSA. The CDR3 region has the DNA TGTGCCAGCAGCATTAGACAGGGGGCAACAGATACGCAGTATTTT. Protein sequence: CASSIRQGATDTQYF.

This chain links TRBV14 with TRBJ2-2; 7 nucleotides agree with TRBD2. Germline-derived CDR1 and CDR2 are SGHDN and FVKESK. The CDR3 has 14 residues. With 3 bases clipped from V and 4 bases from J, the junction kept 2 bases outside the gene matches. CDR3 in DNA: TGTGCCAGCAGCCAGCGGGGGTCCACCGGGGAGCTGTTTTTT. Its protein is CASSQRGSTGELFF.

The rearrangement uses TRBV5-1 and TRBJ2-7, with 9 bases identical to TRBD1. This CDR3 contains 16 residues. CDR1 and CDR2 (germline): SGHRS, YFSETQ. After removal of 4 bases from V and 3 bases from J, the junction contained 11 bases not matched to a gene. The CDR3 sequence is CASSPQTGGVGYEQYF. CDR3 nucleotide sequence: TGCGCCAGCAGCCCTCAAACAGGGGGCGTAGGCTACGAGCAGTACTTC.

The chain employs TRBV19 and TRBJ1-5; D is unclear. Trimming removed 3 bases from V and 5 bases from J, with 8 bases in between. The CDR3 is made up of 13 amino acids. Per the germline V gene, CDR1 is LNHDA and CDR2 is SQIVND (reference sequence). CDR3 coding DNA: TGTGCCAGTAGTATCACGGTATATCAGCCCCAGCATTTT. Translating gives CASSITVYQPQHF.

This clone was counted once. Other DNA sequences in this sample translate to the same CDR3. V usage is TRBV4-3 and J usage is TRBJ2-7; D is undetermined. Germline values: CDR1 LGHNA, CDR2 YSLEER. The germline V and J ends were trimmed by 0 bases and 0 bases, with 3 bases remaining between them. The CDR3 is 13 residues long. CDR3 loop: CASSQDRSYEQYF. CDR3 DNA sequence: TGCGCCAGCAGCCAAGACCGCTCCTACGAGCAGTACTTC.

This chain connects TRBV5-4 to TRBJ1-3, with D maybe TRBD1 (6 bases). The ends were cut back, 3 bases at V and 4 bases at J, with 20 bases in the middle. This CDR3 region has 17 residues. Germline V lookup: CDR1 SGHNT, CDR2 YYREEE (reference sequence). The DNA of the CDR3 is TGTGCCAGCAGCTCACAAGAGGGGGATAGTGGCGGAAACACCATATATTTT. It codes for CASSSQEGDSGGNTIYF. Together with reference TRBV5-4 and TRBJ1-3, the CDR3 gives the full variable domain: ETGVTQSPTHLIKTRGQQVTLRCSSQSGHNTVSWYQQALGQGPQFIFQYYREEENGRGNFPPRFSGLQFPNYSSELNVNALELDDSALYLCASSSQEGDSGGNTIYFGEGSWLTVV.

The chain links TRBV6-5 to TRBJ1-1; D gene ambiguous. The CDR3 sequence is 13 residues long. Germline V gene lookup returns CDR1 MNHEY and CDR2 SVGAGI. Trimming pared 6 bases from V and 8 bases from J, leaving 16 bases between. CDR3 nucleotides: TGTGCCAGCAGATACCTTATTTCGGGGGAAGCTTTCTTT. It specifies CASRYLISGEAFF.

This chain connects TRBV25-1 to TRBJ2-3; D not resolved. The CDR3 loop spans 11 amino acids. Germline CDR1 is MGHDK and CDR2 is SYGVNS. Trimming pared 10 bases from V and 5 bases from J, leaving 10 bases between. CDR3 sequence reads: CATSLGDTQYF. The CDR3 DNA follows: TGTGCCACTTCCCTAGGAGATACGCAGTATTTT.

This clone has just a few counts. V and J are TRBV19 and TRBJ2-1; the D gene is possibly TRBD2 (5 bases). CDR1 and CDR2 from the germline V gene are LNHDA and SQIVND (reference sequence). This CDR3 has 15 amino acids. With 3 bases removed from V and 0 bases from J, the gap between germline ends came to 9 bases. The CDR3 DNA follows: TGTGCCAGTAGTATGGGTGGGAGCTCCTACAATGAGCAGTTCTTC. Its protein product is CASSMGGSSYNEQFF.

This clone was counted a few times. The genes are TRBV30 and TRBJ2-3; TRBD2 matches at 7 bases. V was pared by 7 bases and J by 2 bases, with 6 bases of the junction left unmatched. The germline V gene encodes CDR1 GTSNPN and CDR2 SVGIG (reference sequence). The CDR3 length is 13 residues. The CDR3 region has the DNA TGTGCCTCCGAGCGGGGCTACACAGATACGCAGTATTTT. It is translated as CASERGYTDTQYF.

This clone showed up just a few times. The chain recombines TRBV30 with TRBJ1-2, with D maybe TRBD1 (5 bases). Trimming stripped 4 bases from V and 8 bases from J, with 17 bases between. CDR1 and CDR2 from the germline V gene are GTSNPN and SVGIG (reference sequence). CDR3 length: 13 residues. CDR3 in DNA: TGTGCCTGGAAAGCCAGGGATGATCCCGGCTACACCTTC. Its translation: CAWKARDDPGYTF.

The chain recombines TRBV12-5 with TRBJ2-7; TRBD1 matches at 8 bases. Germline CDR1 and CDR2: LGHNT and FRNRAP. The ends lost 1 base at V and 1 base at J; junction bases unmatched: 6. The CDR3 sequence is 16 residues long. The CDR3 protein is CASGLGQGARSYEQYF. CDR3 DNA sequence: TGTGCTAGTGGTTTGGGGCAGGGGGCCCGTTCCTACGAGCAGTACTTC.

The CDR3 sequence: CASSLVAAGGAYNEQFF. CDR3 nucleotide sequence: TGTGCCAGCAGCTTAGTTGCAGCGGGGGGGGCATACAATGAGCAGTTCTTC. This sequence joins TRBV11-2 and TRBJ2-1; 10 bases fit TRBD2. V shed 1 base and J 4 bases; nucleotides not matched to a gene: 7. Germline V CDR1 and CDR2: SGHAT, FQNNGV. The CDR3 runs 17 residues.

The V and J genes are TRBV27 and TRBJ2-3, with D possibly being TRBD2 (5 bases). This CDR3 contains 15 residues. The germline V and J ends were trimmed by 6 bases and 0 bases, with 13 bases remaining between them. Germline lookup yields CDR1 MNHEY and CDR2 SMNVEV (reference sequence). Written as DNA, the CDR3 is TGTGCCAGCAGCCGTCTAGCCGACAGCACAGATACGCAGTATTTT. Protein sequence: CASSRLADSTDTQYF.

The chain joins TRBV7-2 to TRBJ2-6; D unclear. CDR1 is SGHTA, CDR2 FQGNSA, per germline. The CDR3 covers 15 residues. Trimming shortened V by 5 bases and J by 0 bases, and 8 bases separated the two germline ends. CDR3 region: CASSPQSSGANVLTF. The CDR3 DNA sequence: TGTGCCAGCAGCCCACAGAGCTCTGGGGCCAACGTCCTGACTTTC.

The table lists this clone with a count of one. This rearrangement joins TRBV5-1 to TRBJ1-4; D is ambiguous. The V end lost 0 bases, the J end lost 3 bases, and 12 bases lay between the germline ends. Germline V gives CDR1 SGHRS, CDR2 YFSETQ. The CDR3 length is 16 residues. DNA for the CDR3: TGCGCCAGCAGCTTGGGACATTTCACGGCTAATGAAAAACTGTTTTTT. As protein: CASSLGHFTANEKLFF. The variable domain in full, with the rest retrieved from reference TRBV5-1 and TRBJ1-4, is KAGVTQTPRYLIKTRGQQVTLSCSPISGHRSVSWYQQTPGQGLQFLFEYFSETQRNKGNFPGRFSGRQFSNSRSEMNVSTLELGDSALYLCASSLGHFTANEKLFFGSGTQLSVL.

The chain joins TRBV15 to TRBJ2-7; D is possibly TRBD1 or TRBD2 (5 bases each). Germline V gene data show CDR1 as LNHNV and CDR2 as YYDKDF (reference sequence). V was trimmed by 3 bases and J by 0 bases, leaving 6 bases between them. The length of the CDR3 is 13 residues. CDR3 loop: CATSSGASYEQYF. DNA for the CDR3: TGTGCCACCAGCAGCGGGGCCTCCTACGAGCAGTACTTC.

The V and J genes are TRBV27 and TRBJ2-1; maybe TRBD2 (5 bases). This CDR3 has 13 residues. The germline V and J ends were trimmed by 3 bases and 5 bases, with 8 bases remaining between them. Germline V gives CDR1 MNHEY, CDR2 SMNVEV (reference sequence). CDR3 in DNA: TGTGCCAGCAGTTTGGGGAGAAACAATGAGCAGTTCTTC. This codes for CASSLGRNNEQFF.

The CDR3: CASSLMDAEAFF. The CDR3 bases are TGTGCCAGCAGCTTAATGGACGCTGAAGCTTTCTTT. The rearrangement links TRBV7-9 to TRBJ1-1; no definite D call. Germline-derived CDR1 and CDR2 are SEHNR and FQNEAQ (reference sequence). CDR3 length: 12 residues. Trimming left V 2 bases short and J 6 bases short, with 7 bases between.

This clone has only one observation. The V gene is TRBV28, the J gene TRBJ1-1; unclear D gene. The CDR3 has 13 amino acids. The germline V gene encodes CDR1 MDHEN and CDR2 SYDVKM. With 5 bases removed from V and 0 bases from J, the gap between germline ends came to 7 bases. The CDR3 is CASSPTVNTEAFF. The CDR3 nucleotides are TGTGCCAGCAGTCCGACGGTGAACACTGAAGCTTTCTTT.

This sequence joins TRBV14 and TRBJ2-7, with 9 positions matching TRBD1. The trim removed 4 bases at V and 0 bases at J, leaving 10 bases unmatched. Germline assignment: CDR1 SGHDN and CDR2 FVKESK. The CDR3 sequence is 17 residues long. CDR3 residues: CASSRAGTGWSSYEQYF. The CDR3 bases are TGTGCCAGCAGCCGGGCCGGGACAGGGTGGAGCTCCTACGAGCAGTACTTC.

The V and J genes are TRBV2 and TRBJ2-7; D is uncertain. This CDR3 has 11 amino acids. Germline V gives CDR1 SNHLY, CDR2 FYNNEI. The germline V and J ends were trimmed by 4 bases and 1 base, with 2 bases remaining between them. CDR3 bases: TGTGCCAGCAGTGCTTCCTACGAGCAGTACTTC. It encodes CASSASYEQYF.

This clone has only a few counts. The chain has TRBV29-1 and TRBJ2-3; D call uncertain. CDR3 size: 15 residues. Trimming pared 1 base from V and 0 bases from J, leaving 11 bases between. Looked up from germline, CDR1 is SQVTM and CDR2 is ANQGSEA. The CDR3 DNA is TGCAGCGTTGAAGGTTCGGCTTCTAGCACAGATACGCAGTATTTT. Encoded protein: CSVEGSASSTDTQYF.

This sequence joins TRBV9 and TRBJ2-2; D gene ambiguous. V lost 4 bases and J lost 0, with 22 bases in between. The CDR3 contains 19 residues. Germline V gene data show CDR1 as SGDLS and CDR2 as YYNGEE. CDR3: CASSPFNVATRANTGELFF. For the CDR3, the DNA is TGTGCCAGCAGCCCCTTTAATGTGGCCACTCGCGCGAACACCGGGGAGCTGTTTTTT.

This clone has only a few counts. The CDR3 DNA reads as TGTGCCAGCAGCTTAATAGGGGCAGGATCAGATACGCAGTATTTT. Protein: CASSLIGAGSDTQYF. The rearrangement joins TRBV7-3 to TRBJ2-3; a weak D match, TRBD1 (5 bases). Germline V gene lookup returns CDR1 SGHTA and CDR2 FQGTGA. This CDR3 contains 15 residues. Trimming took off 1 base at V and 4 bases at J, with 12 bases between the two ends.